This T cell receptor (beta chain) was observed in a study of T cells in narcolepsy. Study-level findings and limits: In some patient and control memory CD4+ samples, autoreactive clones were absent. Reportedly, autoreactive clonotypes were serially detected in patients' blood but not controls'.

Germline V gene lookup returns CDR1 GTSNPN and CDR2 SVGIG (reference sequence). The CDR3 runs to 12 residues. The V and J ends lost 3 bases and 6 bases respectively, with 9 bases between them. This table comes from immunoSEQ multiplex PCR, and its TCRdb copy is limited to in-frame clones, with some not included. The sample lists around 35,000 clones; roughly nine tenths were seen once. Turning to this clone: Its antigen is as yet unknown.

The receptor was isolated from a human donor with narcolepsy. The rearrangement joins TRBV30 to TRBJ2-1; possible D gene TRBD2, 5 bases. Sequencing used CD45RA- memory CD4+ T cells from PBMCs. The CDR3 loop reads CAWRADLNEQFF. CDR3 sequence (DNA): TGTGCCTGGAGAGCGGACCTCAATGAGCAGTTCTTC.